Below are 8 T cell receptor beta chains sequenced from a single sample in a study of cytomegalovirus exposure and HLA in healthy donors. The PCR had 60 Vbeta and 13 Jbeta primers. Using immunoSEQ multiplex PCR, the repertoire was profiled, and TCRdb retains in-frame clones only, with some absent. The data show roughly 180,000 clones, approximately 88% seen once. The sample was PBMCs. Receptors were obtained from a boy aged 2 to 9 in good health and CMV-seronegative.

The V call is TRBV27, the J call TRBJ2-3, with D hard to call. Trimming shortened V by 2 bases and J by 0 bases, and 9 bases separated the two germline ends. Germline CDR1 reads MNHEY; CDR2 reads SMNVEV (reference sequence). The CDR3 runs 15 residues. CDR3 residues: CASSLEQKSTDTQYF. Written as DNA, the CDR3 is TGTGCCAGCAGTTTAGAGCAAAAAAGCACAGATACGCAGTATTTT.

The CDR3 loop reads CASSRTSGGSGNNEQFF. The CDR3 DNA is TGTGCCAGCAGCCGGACTAGCGGGGGATCAGGGAACAATGAGCAGTTCTTC. The chain combines TRBV11-2 with TRBJ2-1; 13 positions match TRBD2. Looked up from germline, CDR1 is SGHAT and CDR2 is FQNNGV. The CDR3 sequence is 17 residues long. With 5 bases clipped from V and 5 bases from J, the junction kept 9 bases outside the gene matches.

The chain links TRBV19 to TRBJ1-1; tentative D call: TRBD1 (6 bases). Germline V CDR1 and CDR2: LNHDA, SQIVND (reference sequence). Trimming left V 1 base short and J 4 bases short, with 13 bases between. The CDR3 is 15 amino acids. The CDR3 coding sequence is TGTGCCAGTAGTATAGTAGCGGGGGGCGGCACTGAAGCTTTCTTT. This translates into CASSIVAGGGTEAFF.

The V and J genes are TRBV25-1 and TRBJ1-1; perhaps TRBD1 as D (6 bases). V lost 4 bases to trimming and J lost 13 bases, with 13 bases between them. Germline V lookup: CDR1 MGHDK, CDR2 SYGVNS. There are 11 residues in the CDR3. The CDR3 here is CASSAGVWDFF. CDR3 DNA: TGTGCCAGCAGTGCAGGGGTCTGGGATTTCTTT. Drawing the rest from reference TRBV25-1 and TRBJ1-1, the complete variable domain is EADIYQTPRYLVIGTGKKITLECSQTMGHDKMYWYQQDPGMELHLIHYSYGVNSTEKGDLSSESTVSRIRTEHFPLTLESARPSHTSQYLCASSAGVWDFFGQGTRLTVV.

The CDR3 reads CASSTRQGASVETQYF. DNA for the CDR3: TGTGCCAGTAGTACTCGACAGGGGGCAAGTGTAGAGACCCAGTACTTC. The rearrangement links TRBV19 to TRBJ2-5; TRBD1 matches at 10 bases. Germline V lookup: CDR1 LNHDA, CDR2 SQIVND (reference sequence). The V segment lost 4 bases and the J segment 4 bases; nucleotides outside the gene matches: 9. The CDR3 runs to 16 residues.

The V and J genes are TRBV6-1 and TRBJ2-1, with D maybe TRBD1 (5 bases). The CDR3 extends over 15 amino acids. V lost 8 bases, J lost 2 bases, and 16 bases lay in between. Germline CDR1 MNHNS, CDR2 SASEGT. CDR3 in DNA: TGTGCCAGCGGGGCATCTCGGCATCCCTACAATGAGCAGTTCTTC. Translating gives CASGASRHPYNEQFF.

J is TRBJ1-4 and V is TRBV6-6, with a possible D match to TRBD1 (6 bases). V was pared by 4 bases and J by 8 bases, with 17 bases between. There are 15 residues in the CDR3. Germline values: CDR1 MNHNY, CDR2 SVGAGI (reference sequence). This chain's CDR3 is CASSSPGQLGEKLFF. DNA of the CDR3: TGTGCCAGCAGTTCACCGGGACAACTGGGAGAAAAACTGTTTTTT.

The chain recombines TRBV2 with TRBJ2-1, with D unclear. There are 13 residues in the CDR3. CDR1 is SNHLY and CDR2 is FYNNEI in the germline V gene. The ends were cut back, 3 bases at V and 10 bases at J, with 13 bases in the middle. The CDR3 loop is CASSEAVRAEQFF. DNA for the CDR3: TGTGCCAGCAGTGAGGCGGTTAGAGCGGAGCAGTTCTTC.